These T cell receptor beta chains were read from a single sample in a study of vaccination and CD4 T cells after COVID-19. These receptors are not linked to any known antigen. Each CDR3 protein is one row after TCRdb ran MiXCR on the PCR reads. The sample carries about 12,000 distinct CDR3 sequences, approximately 61% recorded once. The sequenced sample was CD4+ T cells from blood, cultured in vitro, obtained before SARS-CoV-2 vaccination. These receptor sequences come from a human donor who had recovered from COVID-19. Both conserved end residues are part of each CDR3. Fields, in order: clone size, V gene, D gene, J gene, CDR3 protein, CDR3 DNA. The D gene is left open where the match is weak. Not every row has a clone size; where given, it reads once, few, many or a size class.

abundance: -; v_gene: TRBV27; d_gene: TRBD1; j_gene: TRBJ2-7; CDR3aa: CASSRGTGGYEQYF; CDR3nt: TGTGCCAGCAGTAGAGGGACAGGGGGCTACGAGCAGTACTTC
abundance: -; v_gene: TRBV5-6; d_gene: -; j_gene: TRBJ2-2; CDR3aa: CASSLAYGELFF; CDR3nt: TGTGCCAGCAGCTTGGCCTATGGGGAGCTGTTTTTT
abundance: -; v_gene: TRBV20-1; d_gene: -; j_gene: TRBJ2-5; CDR3aa: CSARTGQETQYF; CDR3nt: TGCAGTGCTAGGACAGGCCAAGAGACCCAGTACTTC
abundance: -; v_gene: TRBV30; d_gene: -; j_gene: TRBJ1-1; CDR3aa: CAWSGGHHQNEAFF; CDR3nt: TGTGCCTGGAGTGGGGGGCACCATCAAAATGAAGCTTTCTTT
abundance: few; v_gene: TRBV6-1; d_gene: -; j_gene: TRBJ2-3; CDR3aa: CASSGGQGLSSPDTQYF; CDR3nt: TGTGCCAGCTCAGGCGGGCAGGGGCTTTCGTCTCCAGATACGCAGTATTTT
abundance: -; v_gene: TRBV20-1; d_gene: TRBD1; j_gene: TRBJ1-1; CDR3aa: CSALYRGNTEAFF; CDR3nt: TGCAGTGCCCTTTACAGGGGGAACACTGAAGCTTTCTTT
abundance: -; v_gene: TRBV20-1; d_gene: -; j_gene: TRBJ1-2; CDR3aa: CSASRRSTTNYGYTF; CDR3nt: TGCAGTGCCTCCCGTAGGTCTACCACGAACTATGGCTACACCTTC
abundance: once; v_gene: TRBV6-5; d_gene: -; j_gene: TRBJ2-1; CDR3aa: CASSYRTVSSYNEQFF; CDR3nt: TGTGCCAGCAGTTACAGGACAGTTAGCTCCTACAATGAGCAGTTCTTC
abundance: -; v_gene: TRBV14; d_gene: TRBD1; j_gene: TRBJ1-2; CDR3aa: CASSPRQGSITGYTF; CDR3nt: TGTGCCAGCAGCCCCCGACAGGGGTCCATTACGGGCTACACCTTC
abundance: -; v_gene: TRBV20-1; d_gene: TRBD2; j_gene: TRBJ2-2; CDR3aa: CSARGGVGGELFF; CDR3nt: TGCAGTGCCCGGGGAGGGGTGGGCGGGGAGCTGTTTTTT
abundance: -; v_gene: TRBV20-1; d_gene: -; j_gene: TRBJ1-2; CDR3aa: CSARGDGGNYGYTF; CDR3nt: TGCAGTGCTAGAGGTGATGGGGGGAACTATGGCTACACCTTC
abundance: -; v_gene: TRBV20-1; d_gene: -; j_gene: TRBJ2-7; CDR3aa: CSARDRLHSLSYEQYF; CDR3nt: TGCAGTGCAAGAGACAGACTTCATTCCCTCTCCTACGAGCAGTACTTC
abundance: -; v_gene: TRBV20-1; d_gene: TRBD1; j_gene: TRBJ1-3; CDR3aa: CSARTGEVSGNTIYF; CDR3nt: TGCAGTGCTAGGACAGGGGAGGTCTCTGGAAACACCATATATTTT
abundance: few; v_gene: TRBV19; d_gene: -; j_gene: TRBJ1-1; CDR3aa: CASTRGANTEAFF; CDR3nt: TGTGCCAGTACCCGGGGGGCGAACACTGAAGCTTTCTTT
abundance: -; v_gene: TRBV2; d_gene: TRBD1; j_gene: TRBJ1-1; CDR3aa: CASERQGGMNTEAFF; CDR3nt: TGTGCCAGCGAGCGGCAGGGGGGGATGAACACTGAAGCTTTCTTT
abundance: -; v_gene: TRBV7-2; d_gene: TRBD2; j_gene: TRBJ2-4; CDR3aa: CASSTRTSGGAKNIQYF; CDR3nt: TGTGCCAGCAGCACCAGGACTAGCGGGGGAGCCAAAAACATTCAGTACTTC
abundance: -; v_gene: TRBV6-1; d_gene: TRBD1; j_gene: TRBJ1-5; CDR3aa: CASRCYSLGGQGFYSNQPQHF; CDR3nt: TGTGCCAGCAGATGCTACTCCCTGGGGGGACAGGGATTTTATAGCAATCAGCCCCAGCATTTT
abundance: -; v_gene: TRBV10-3; d_gene: TRBD1; j_gene: TRBJ2-3; CDR3aa: CAITPGQGMNTQYF; CDR3nt: TGTGCCATCACCCCGGGACAGGGAATGAATACGCAGTATTTT
abundance: few; v_gene: TRBV19; d_gene: TRBD1; j_gene: TRBJ1-5; CDR3aa: CASSIRDRGESAPQHF; CDR3nt: TGTGCCAGTAGTATCCGGGACAGGGGGGAGTCGGCGCCCCAGCATTTT
abundance: -; v_gene: TRBV27; d_gene: TRBD2; j_gene: TRBJ2-7; CDR3aa: CASSSLGTSGTYEQYF; CDR3nt: TGTGCCAGCAGTTCTCTCGGGACTAGCGGGACCTACGAGCAGTACTTC
abundance: once; v_gene: TRBV19; d_gene: -; j_gene: TRBJ1-5; CDR3aa: CASSIKSNQPQHF; CDR3nt: TGTGCCAGTAGTATAAAGAGCAATCAGCCCCAGCATTTT
abundance: -; v_gene: TRBV7-3; d_gene: TRBD1; j_gene: TRBJ1-1; CDR3aa: CASSRDRNTEAFF; CDR3nt: TGTGCCAGCAGCCGGGACAGGAACACTGAAGCTTTCTTT
abundance: -; v_gene: TRBV2; d_gene: -; j_gene: TRBJ1-5; CDR3aa: CASSGDRTYSNQPQHF; CDR3nt: TGTGCCAGCAGTGGAGACAGAACTTATAGCAATCAGCCCCAGCATTTT
abundance: -; v_gene: TRBV20-1; d_gene: TRBD2; j_gene: TRBJ2-1; CDR3aa: CSAPGGLAGPYNEQFF; CDR3nt: TGCAGTGCTCCCGGGGGGCTAGCGGGACCTTACAATGAGCAGTTCTTC
abundance: -; v_gene: TRBV19; d_gene: -; j_gene: TRBJ1-2; CDR3aa: CASSIQGSHGYTF; CDR3nt: TGTGCCAGTAGTATCCAGGGGAGCCATGGCTACACCTTC
abundance: few; v_gene: TRBV29-1; d_gene: TRBD1; j_gene: TRBJ1-2; CDR3aa: CSGRQGIGGYTF; CDR3nt: TGCAGCGGGCGACAGGGGATAGGCGGCTACACCTTC
abundance: few; v_gene: TRBV6-2/TRBV6-3; d_gene: TRBD1; j_gene: TRBJ2-6; CDR3aa: CASSYFGQGTLSGANVLTF; CDR3nt: TGTGCCAGCAGCTACTTCGGACAGGGAACCCTCTCTGGGGCCAACGTCCTGACTTTC
abundance: -; v_gene: TRBV6-1; d_gene: -; j_gene: TRBJ2-3; CDR3aa: CASSRYSLTGTDTQYF; CDR3nt: TGTGCCAGCAGTAGGTACAGTCTTACGGGCACAGATACGCAGTATTTT